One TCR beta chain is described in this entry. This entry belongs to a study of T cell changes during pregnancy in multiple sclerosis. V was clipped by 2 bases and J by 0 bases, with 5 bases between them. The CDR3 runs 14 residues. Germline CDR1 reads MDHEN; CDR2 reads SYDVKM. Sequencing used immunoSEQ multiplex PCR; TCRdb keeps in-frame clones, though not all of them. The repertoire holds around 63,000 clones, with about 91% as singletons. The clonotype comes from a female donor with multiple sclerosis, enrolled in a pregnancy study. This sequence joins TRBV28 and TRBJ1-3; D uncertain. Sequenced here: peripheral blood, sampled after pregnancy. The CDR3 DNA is TGTGCCAGCAGTTTACAGATCTCTGGAAACACCATATATTTT. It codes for CASSLQISGNTIYF. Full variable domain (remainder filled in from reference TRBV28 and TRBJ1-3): DVKVTQSSRYLVKRTGEKVFLECVQDMDHENMFWYRQDPGLGLRLIYFSYDVKMKEKGDIPEGYSVSREKKERFSLILESASTNQTSMYLCASSLQISGNTIYFGEGSWLTVV.